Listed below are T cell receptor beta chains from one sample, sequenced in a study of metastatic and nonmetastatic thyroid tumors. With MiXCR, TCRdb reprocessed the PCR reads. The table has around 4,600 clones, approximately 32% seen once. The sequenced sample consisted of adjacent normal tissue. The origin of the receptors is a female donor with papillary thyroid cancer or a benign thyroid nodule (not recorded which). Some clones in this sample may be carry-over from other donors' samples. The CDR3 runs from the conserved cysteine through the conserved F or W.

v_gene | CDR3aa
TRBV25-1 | CASSGMDRTDTQYF
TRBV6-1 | CASTGTASSYEQYF
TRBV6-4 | CASRRGQTANTGELFF
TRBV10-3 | CAISSPGLHHNEQFF
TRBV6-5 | CASSYSMVSGDYEQYF
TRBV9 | CASSVGDGVLQYF
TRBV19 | CADEGARTGELFF
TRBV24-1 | CATSDLSWDNEQFF
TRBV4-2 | CASSQVGGDNSPLHF
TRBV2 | CASRRQGSPLHF
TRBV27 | CASSLGGGGIRDYEQYF
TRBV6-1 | CASRSGTSGSYEQFF
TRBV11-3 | CASSLGGSVNYEQYF
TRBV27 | CASSFLGQVSYNEQFF
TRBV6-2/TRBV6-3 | CASIRSSGSLDEQFF
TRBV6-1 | CASSLTRLSSGNTIYF
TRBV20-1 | CSARAQGIGGGYTF
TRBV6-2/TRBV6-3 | CASEGTETSGITYTQYF
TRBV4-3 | CASSQYRGLDTQYF
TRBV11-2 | CASSPGQLNEQFF
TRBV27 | CASSLVTGTNYEQYF
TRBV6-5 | CASSYYNDRDSPLHF
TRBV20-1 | CSASGGGLVRQPQHF
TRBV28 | CASKTSYSNQPQHF
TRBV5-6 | CASSLETGRGEKLFF
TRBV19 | CASSMGRHGEQFF
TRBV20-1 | CSAFQNTEAFF